This is a list of T cell receptor beta chains from one sample in a study of beta chain features in type 1 diabetes. Method: immunoSEQ multiplex PCR; TCRdb's copy keeps in-frame clones and lacks some. The data show about 650,000 clones, with around an eighth seen just once and around 0.12% held by the top ten. The sequenced material came from naive CD4+ T cells from blood. These receptor sequences come from a man in his thirties or forties with type 1 diabetes. The CDR3 runs from the conserved cysteine through the conserved F or W. D genes are given only for firm matches. Size is stated for part of the rows, as once, few or many counts, or as a class when the clone is expanded.

D	V	J	size	DNA	CDR3
TRBD1	TRBV7-2	TRBJ1-2	.	TGTGCCAGCAGCCCTCGGACAGGGAGTTATGGCTACACCTTC	CASSPRTGSYGYTF
.	TRBV4-3	TRBJ2-1	few	TGCGCCAGCAGCCAATCGACAGGTCCGGGACGGGCCTACAATGAGCAGTTCTTC	CASSQSTGPGRAYNEQFF
.	TRBV6-5	TRBJ1-4	few	TGTGCCAGCAGTTACAGGGCGGGGAGTGAAAAACTGTTTTTT	CASSYRAGSEKLFF
.	TRBV25-1	TRBJ1-6	few	TGTGCCAGCAGTGAATTCGGTTCACCCCTCCACTTT	CASSEFGSPLHF
.	TRBV25-1	TRBJ2-1	.	TGTGCCAGCAGTGAAGGGGGTGACATTGACAATGAGCAGTTCTTC	CASSEGGDIDNEQFF
.	TRBV29-1	TRBJ2-2	.	TGCAGCGCCACGGCGCGGACAGATACCGGGGAGCTGTTTTTT	CSATARTDTGELFF
.	TRBV29-1	TRBJ2-5	few	TGCAGCGTTTCGGACGTGTGGGTTGAGACCCAGTACTTC	CSVSDVWVETQYF
.	TRBV4-3	TRBJ2-5	few	TGCGCCAGCAGTTCCCGGCGTCAAGAGACCCAGTACTTC	CASSSRRQETQYF
.	TRBV25-1	TRBJ2-1	few	TGTGCCAGCAGTCCCAAGGGAGGGGGCTACAATGAGCAGTTCTTC	CASSPKGGGYNEQFF
.	TRBV7-9	TRBJ2-1	few	TGTGCCAGCAGCCCCGGGTCGGGATGGTTCTTC	CASSPGSGWFF
TRBD2	TRBV7-2	TRBJ2-3	.	TGTGCCAGCAGCTTGAGGGTAGCGGGGGCGTCGGATACGCAGTATTTT	CASSLRVAGASDTQYF
TRBD1	TRBV7-9	TRBJ2-5	.	TGTGCCAGCAGTCCCGGGACAGGGGAAGAGACCCAGTACTTC	CASSPGTGEETQYF
.	TRBV9	TRBJ1-6	.	TGTGCCAGCAGCGTAGCAGGATCACCCCTCCACTTT	CASSVAGSPLHF
.	TRBV11-3	TRBJ2-7	.	TGTGCCAGCACCTTGACGAGCGATTACGAGCAGTACTTC	CASTLTSDYEQYF
.	TRBV25-1	TRBJ2-3	.	TGTGCCAGCAGTCAAGGGGGGGGAACAGATACGCAGTATTTT	CASSQGGGTDTQYF
.	TRBV30	TRBJ1-3	.	TGTGCCTGGAGTTCGACTCATGCCTCTGGAAACACCATATATTTT	CAWSSTHASGNTIYF
TRBD1	TRBV6-5	TRBJ1-1	.	TGTGCCAGCAGTTACTTCACAGGGGCGCGCACTGAAGCTTTCTTT	CASSYFTGARTEAFF
.	TRBV30	TRBJ1-2	.	TGTGCCTGGAGAAGGCAGGGCGCAGGGGGCTACACCTTC	CAWRRQGAGGYTF
.	TRBV5-1	TRBJ2-5	.	TGCGCCAGCAGCTCCTTGAGCACTGAAGAGACCCAGTACTTC	CASSSLSTEETQYF
.	TRBV5-1	TRBJ2-1	.	TGCGCCAGCAGCTTATCCACACACAGCTCCTACAATGAGCAGTTCTTC	CASSLSTHSSYNEQFF
.	TRBV7-2	TRBJ2-5	few	TGTGCCAGCAGCTCGTTGACCGCCGCCCACCAAGAGACCCAGTACTTC	CASSSLTAAHQETQYF
.	TRBV6-6	TRBJ2-3	few	TGTGCCAGCGGGGACGTTACGCATACGCAGTATTTT	CASGDVTHTQYF
.	TRBV18	TRBJ1-2	.	TGTGCCAGCTCACCACCTCAGTACGCGGGAATCGGTGGCTACACCTTC	CASSPPQYAGIGGYTF
TRBD1	TRBV5-1	TRBJ2-1	few	TGCGCCAGCAGCTTTGCCCTCACCGGGACAGCCTCCTACAATGAGCAGTTCTTC	CASSFALTGTASYNEQFF
TRBD1	TRBV4-3	TRBJ2-1	few	TGCGCCAGCAGCTTAGAAGGGGGGACAGGTAGTGAGCAGTTCTTC	CASSLEGGTGSEQFF
.	TRBV29-1	TRBJ1-4	few	TGCAGCGTTGTGACAGGCTCCAATGAAAAACTGTTTTTT	CSVVTGSNEKLFF
.	TRBV19	TRBJ1-4	few	TGTGCCAGTGGAACAACTATTAATGAAAAACTGTTTTTT	CASGTTINEKLFF
.	TRBV29-1	TRBJ2-3	.	TGCAGCGTTCGGGTCGGCACAGATACGCAGTATTTT	CSVRVGTDTQYF